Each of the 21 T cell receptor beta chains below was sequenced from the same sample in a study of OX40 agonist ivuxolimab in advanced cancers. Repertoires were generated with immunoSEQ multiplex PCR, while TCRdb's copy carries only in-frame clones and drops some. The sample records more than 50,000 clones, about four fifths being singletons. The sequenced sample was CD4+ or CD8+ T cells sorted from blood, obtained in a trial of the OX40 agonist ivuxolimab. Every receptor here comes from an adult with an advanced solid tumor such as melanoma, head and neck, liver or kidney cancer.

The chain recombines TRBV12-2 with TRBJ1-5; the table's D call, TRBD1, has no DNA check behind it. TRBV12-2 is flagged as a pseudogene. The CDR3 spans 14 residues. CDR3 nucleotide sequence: TGTGCAAGCCTCACGGGACAGTCCAATCAGCCCCAGCATTTT. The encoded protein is CASLTGQSNQPQHF.

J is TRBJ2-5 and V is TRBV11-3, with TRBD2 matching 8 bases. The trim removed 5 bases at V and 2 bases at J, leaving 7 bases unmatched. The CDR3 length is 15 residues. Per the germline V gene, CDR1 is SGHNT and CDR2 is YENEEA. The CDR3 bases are TGTGCCAGCAGCGTAGGGACTAGGATACAAGAGACCCAGTACTTC. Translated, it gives CASSVGTRIQETQYF.

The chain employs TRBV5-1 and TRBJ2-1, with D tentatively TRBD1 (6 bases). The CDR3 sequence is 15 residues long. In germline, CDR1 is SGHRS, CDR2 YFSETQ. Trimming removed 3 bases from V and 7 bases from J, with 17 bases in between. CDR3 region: CASSSQGSRSNEQFF. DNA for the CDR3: TGCGCCAGCAGCTCCCAGGGGAGCCGTAGTAATGAGCAGTTCTTC.

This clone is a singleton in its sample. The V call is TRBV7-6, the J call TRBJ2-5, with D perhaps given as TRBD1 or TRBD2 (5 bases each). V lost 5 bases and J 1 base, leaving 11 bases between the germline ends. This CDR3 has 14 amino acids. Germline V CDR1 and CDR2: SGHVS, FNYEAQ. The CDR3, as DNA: TGTGCCAGCAGCCCGGGGCACCTCCAAGAGACCCAGTACTTC. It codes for CASSPGHLQETQYF.

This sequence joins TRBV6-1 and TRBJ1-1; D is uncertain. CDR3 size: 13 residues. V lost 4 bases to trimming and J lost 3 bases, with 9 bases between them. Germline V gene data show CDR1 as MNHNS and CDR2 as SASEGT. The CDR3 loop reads CASSVQVDTEAFF. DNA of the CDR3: TGTGCCAGCAGTGTTCAGGTGGACACTGAAGCTTTCTTT.

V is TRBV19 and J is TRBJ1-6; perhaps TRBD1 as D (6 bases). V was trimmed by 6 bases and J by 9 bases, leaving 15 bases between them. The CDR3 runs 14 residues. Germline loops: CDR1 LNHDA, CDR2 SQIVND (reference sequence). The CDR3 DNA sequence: TGTGCCAGTAGCGAGACAGGAGACGCTTCACCCCTCCACTTT. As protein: CASSETGDASPLHF. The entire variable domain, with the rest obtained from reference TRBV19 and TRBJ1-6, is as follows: DGGITQSPKYLFRKEGQNVTLSCEQNLNHDAMYWYRQDPGQGLRLIYYSQIVNDFQKGDIAEGYSVSREKKESFPLTVTSAQKNPTAFYLCASSETGDASPLHFGNGTRLTVT.

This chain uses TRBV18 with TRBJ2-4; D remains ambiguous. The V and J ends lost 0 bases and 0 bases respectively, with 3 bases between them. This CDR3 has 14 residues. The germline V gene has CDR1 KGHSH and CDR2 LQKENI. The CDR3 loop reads CASSPPGAKNIQYF. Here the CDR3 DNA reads TGTGCCAGCTCACCACCGGGAGCCAAAAACATTCAGTACTTC.

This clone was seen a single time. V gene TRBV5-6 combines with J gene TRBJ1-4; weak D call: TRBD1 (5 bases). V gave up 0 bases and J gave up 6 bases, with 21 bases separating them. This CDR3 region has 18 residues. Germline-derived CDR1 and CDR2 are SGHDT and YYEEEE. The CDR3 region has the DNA TGTGCCAGCAGCTTGGCCGGGACCGGGCTTTTGGGTGATGAAAAACTGTTTTTT. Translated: CASSLAGTGLLGDEKLFF.

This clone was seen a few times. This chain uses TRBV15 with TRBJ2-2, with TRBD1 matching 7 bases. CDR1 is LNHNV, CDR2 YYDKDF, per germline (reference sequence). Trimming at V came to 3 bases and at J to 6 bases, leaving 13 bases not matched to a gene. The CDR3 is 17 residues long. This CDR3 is CATSRVDRVLLAGELFF. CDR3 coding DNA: TGTGCCACCAGCAGGGTCGACAGGGTACTTTTGGCCGGGGAGCTGTTTTTT.

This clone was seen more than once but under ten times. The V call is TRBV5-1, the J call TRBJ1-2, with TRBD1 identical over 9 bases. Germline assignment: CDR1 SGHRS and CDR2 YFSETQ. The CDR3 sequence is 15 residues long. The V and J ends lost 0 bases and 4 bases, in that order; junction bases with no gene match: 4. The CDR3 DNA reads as TGCGCCAGCAGCTTGGGAACAGGGGGCATCTATGGCTACACCTTC. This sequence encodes CASSLGTGGIYGYTF.

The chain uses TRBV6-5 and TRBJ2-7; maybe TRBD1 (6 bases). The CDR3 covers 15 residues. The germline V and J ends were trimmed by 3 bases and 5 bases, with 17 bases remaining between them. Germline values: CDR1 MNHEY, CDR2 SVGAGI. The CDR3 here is CASSYAGRGIHEQYF. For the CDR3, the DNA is TGTGCCAGCAGTTATGCCGGCAGGGGAATCCACGAGCAGTACTTC.

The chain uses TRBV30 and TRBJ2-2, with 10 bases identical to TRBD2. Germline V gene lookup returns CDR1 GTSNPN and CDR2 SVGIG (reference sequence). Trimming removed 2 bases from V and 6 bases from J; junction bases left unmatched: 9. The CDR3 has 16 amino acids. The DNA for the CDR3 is TGTGCCTGGAGTTCTAGCGGGAGTGGGTCACCCGGGGAGCTGTTTTTT. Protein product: CAWSSSGSGSPGELFF.

This CDR3 is CASRQDYYNEQFF. In nucleotides, the CDR3 is TGCGCCAGCAGACAGGACTACTACAATGAGCAGTTCTTC. The chain employs TRBV10-2 and TRBJ2-1, with D possibly TRBD2 on 6 matching bases. The CDR3 totals 13 residues. Germline lookup yields CDR1 WSHSY and CDR2 SAAADI. Trimming left V 6 bases short and J 3 bases short, with 9 bases between.

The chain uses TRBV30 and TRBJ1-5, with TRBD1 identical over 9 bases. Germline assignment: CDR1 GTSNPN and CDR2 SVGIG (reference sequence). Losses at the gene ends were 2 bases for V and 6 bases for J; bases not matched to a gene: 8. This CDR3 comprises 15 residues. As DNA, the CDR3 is TGTGCCTGGAGTCCCGATACAGGGGGCGGTCAGCCCCAGCATTTT. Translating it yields CAWSPDTGGGQPQHF.

The CDR3 reads CSVVPSTNEQFF. In DNA form, the CDR3 reads TGCAGCGTTGTTCCCTCTACCAATGAGCAGTTCTTC. This chain connects TRBV29-1 to TRBJ2-1, with D uncertain. CDR3 length: 12 amino acids. V lost 4 bases, J lost 6 bases, and 10 bases lay in between. The germline CDR1 and CDR2 sequences are SQVTM and ANQGSEA.

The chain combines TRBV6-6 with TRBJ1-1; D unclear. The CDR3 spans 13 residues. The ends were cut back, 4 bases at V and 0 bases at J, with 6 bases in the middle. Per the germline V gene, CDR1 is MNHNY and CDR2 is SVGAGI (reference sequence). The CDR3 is CASSSWLNTEAFF. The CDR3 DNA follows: TGTGCCAGCAGTTCCTGGTTGAACACTGAAGCTTTCTTT.

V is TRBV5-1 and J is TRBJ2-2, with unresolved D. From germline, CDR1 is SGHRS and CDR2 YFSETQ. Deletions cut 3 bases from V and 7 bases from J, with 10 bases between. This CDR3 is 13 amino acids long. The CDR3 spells CASSSGMIGELFF. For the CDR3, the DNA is TGCGCCAGCAGCTCCGGAATGATCGGGGAGCTGTTTTTT.

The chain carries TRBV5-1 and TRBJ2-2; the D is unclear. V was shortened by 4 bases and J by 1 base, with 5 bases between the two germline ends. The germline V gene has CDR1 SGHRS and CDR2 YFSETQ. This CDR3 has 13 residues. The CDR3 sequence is CASSLQNTGELFF. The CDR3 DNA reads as TGCGCCAGCAGCCTCCAGAACACCGGGGAGCTGTTTTTT.

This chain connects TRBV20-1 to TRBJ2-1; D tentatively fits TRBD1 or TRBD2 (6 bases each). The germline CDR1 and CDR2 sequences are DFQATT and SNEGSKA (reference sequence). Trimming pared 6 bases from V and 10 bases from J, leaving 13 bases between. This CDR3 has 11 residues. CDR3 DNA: TGCAGTGCCTGGCCGGGGGCCGAGCAGTTCTTC. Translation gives CSAWPGAEQFF.

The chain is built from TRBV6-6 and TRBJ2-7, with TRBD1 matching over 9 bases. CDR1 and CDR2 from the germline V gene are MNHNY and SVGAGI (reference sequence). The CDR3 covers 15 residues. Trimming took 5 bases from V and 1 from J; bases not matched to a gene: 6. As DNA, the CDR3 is TGTGCCAGCAGTCGCTTTGGGACAGGGTCCTACGAGCAGTACTTC. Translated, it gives CASSRFGTGSYEQYF.

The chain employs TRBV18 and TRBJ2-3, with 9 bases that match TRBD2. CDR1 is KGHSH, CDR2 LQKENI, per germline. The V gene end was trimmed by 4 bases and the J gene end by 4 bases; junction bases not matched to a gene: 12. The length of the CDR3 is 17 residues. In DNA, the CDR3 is TGTGCCAGCTCACTAAATCCGGCTAGCGGGAACCCAGATACGCAGTATTTT. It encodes CASSLNPASGNPDTQYF. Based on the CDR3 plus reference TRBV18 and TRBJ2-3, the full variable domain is NAGVMQNPRHLVRRRGQEARLRCSPMKGHSHVYWYRQLPEEGLKFMVYLQKENIIDESGMPKERFSAEFPKEGPSILRIQQVVRGDSAAYFCASSLNPASGNPDTQYFGPGTRLTVL.